This T cell receptor beta chain was documented in a study of cytomegalovirus exposure and HLA in healthy donors. Healthy bone marrow donors made up the cohort. Primers for the PCR totalled 60 Vbeta and 13 Jbeta. The assay was immunoSEQ multiplex PCR, and TCRdb's table has in-frame clones only and misses some. The sample shows more than 95,000 clones, roughly a tenth of them seen only once. The specimen sequenced was PBMCs. The receptor was derived from a man aged 30 to 45 in good health and CMV-seronegative.

CDR3 amino acids: CASSTAGTGSYEQYF. Here the CDR3 DNA reads TGTGCCAGCAGTACGGCAGGGACAGGCTCCTACGAGCAGTACTTC. The gene calls are TRBV28 and TRBJ2-7; TRBD1 matches 8 bases. This CDR3 is 15 amino acids long. Germline V lookup: CDR1 MDHEN, CDR2 SYDVKM. After removal of 5 bases from V and 0 bases from J, the junction contained 6 bases not matched to a gene.